These 12 T cell receptor beta chains originate from one sample sequenced in a study of blood T cell repertoires in COVID-19 (dated by TCRdb to 2018 to 2020). Preparation of the library involved the immunoSEQ multiplex PCR assay. In TCRdb, the immuneACCESS table is reduced to in-frame sequences with V and J assigned. These tables do not hold every clone; where another copy was compared, an unresolved V gene accounts for under half, and the others remain unexplained. The table for this sample lists 250,000 to 300,000 clones; roughly 86% of them were counted only once. Clones ranked in the top ten supply roughly 12% of the sample. The sequenced material came from peripheral blood. The source of these receptors is a woman in her twenties or thirties with COVID-19, enrolled during active disease.

The V gene is TRBV28, the J gene TRBJ1-5; D might be TRBD1 (6 bases). Deletions cut 3 bases from V and 2 bases from J, with 14 bases between. There are 16 residues in the CDR3. The germline CDR1 and CDR2 sequences are MDHEN and SYDVKM. The CDR3 DNA reads TGTGCCAGCAGTTTTTTGGGGGGGGCCGGCAATCAGCCCCAGCATTTT. This sequence encodes CASSFLGGAGNQPQHF.

This clone occurred once. This chain links TRBV18 with TRBJ1-1; tentatively, D is TRBD1 (5 bases). Trimming cost V 3 bases and J 1 base, with 9 bases left between them. The CDR3 spans 14 residues. Looked up from germline, CDR1 is KGHSH and CDR2 is LQKENI. CDR3 DNA: TGTGCCAGCTCACCGGTCAGGGAGAACACTGAAGCTTTCTTT. Protein product: CASSPVRENTEAFF.

The chain uses TRBV4-1 and TRBJ1-5, with D hard to call. CDR1 MGHRA and CDR2 YSYEKL come from the germline V gene. This CDR3 is built from 15 residues. Trimming pared 3 bases from V and 5 bases from J, leaving 14 bases between. CDR3 sequence reads: CASSQESAGYQPQHF. The CDR3 nucleotides read TGCGCCAGCAGCCAGGAATCCGCGGGGTATCAGCCCCAGCATTTT.

The chain links TRBV28 to TRBJ2-2, with TRBD1 as a possible D gene (6 bases). From germline, CDR1 is MDHEN and CDR2 SYDVKM. The CDR3 length is 15 residues. The V end was cut by 6 bases, the J end by 8 bases, with 19 bases between. CDR3 coding DNA: TGTGCCAGCAGGCTGGCAATAGGGGGAGTTGGGGAGCTGTTTTTT. It is translated as CASRLAIGGVGELFF.

The CDR3 is CASILSGTVNTEAFF. The CDR3 bases are TGTGCCAGCATCCTTTCGGGGACAGTGAACACTGAAGCTTTCTTT. This rearrangement joins TRBV7-8 to TRBJ1-1; 7 bases are shared with TRBD1. After removal of 7 bases from V and 0 bases from J, the junction contained 8 bases not matched to a gene. The CDR3 loop spans 15 amino acids. The germline gives CDR1 SGHVS, CDR2 FQNEAQ. The full variable domain, its missing parts supplied by reference TRBV7-8 and TRBJ1-1, is GAGVSQSPRYKVAKRGQDVALRCDPISGHVSLFWYQQALGQGPEFLTYFQNEAQLDKSGLPSDRFFAERPEGSVSTLKIQRTQQEDSAVYLCASILSGTVNTEAFFGQGTRLTVV.

This clone was seen once. For the CDR3, the DNA is TGTGCCAGCAGCTTAGGGACGGGGAATCAGCCCCAGCATTTT. This sequence encodes CASSLGTGNQPQHF. The gene calls are TRBV7-2 and TRBJ1-5; D gene ambiguous. CDR1 is SGHTA, CDR2 FQGNSA, per germline. V was trimmed by 1 base and J by 4 bases, leaving 8 bases between them. The CDR3 length is 14 residues.

This chain joins TRBV15 and TRBJ1-2; 7 bases are shared with TRBD1. Germline CDR1 is LNHNV and CDR2 is YYDKDF (reference sequence). CDR3 length: 15 amino acids. Trimming cost V 1 base and J 2 bases; bases outside gene matches: 4. This CDR3 reads CATSRGTGLNYGYTF. The DNA of the CDR3 is TGTGCCACCAGCAGAGGGACAGGCCTCAACTATGGCTACACCTTC.

V and J are TRBV6-5 and TRBJ1-4; 8 positions agree with TRBD1. The CDR3 is 14 residues long. Germline assignment: CDR1 MNHEY and CDR2 SVGAGI. V shed 5 bases and J 8 bases; nucleotides not matched to a gene: 7. CDR3 sequence reads: CASSRTGLGEKLFF. DNA for the CDR3: TGTGCCAGCAGTCGGACAGGGCTCGGGGAAAAACTGTTTTTT.

This chain uses TRBV6-5 with TRBJ1-1; a weak D match, TRBD1 (5 bases). In germline, CDR1 is MNHEY, CDR2 SVGAGI. V was cut by 4 bases and J by 1 base, with 13 bases left in between. CDR3 length: 15 residues. The DNA for the CDR3 is TGTGCCAGCAGTTTTGCAGGGCACGGGAACACTGAAGCTTTCTTT. It translates to CASSFAGHGNTEAFF.

This clone has a handful of counts. The genes are TRBV4-1 and TRBJ1-1, with 11 bases aligning to TRBD1. CDR1 MGHRA and CDR2 YSYEKL come from the germline V gene. The CDR3 runs 18 residues. Trimming removed 5 bases from V and 0 bases from J; junction bases left unmatched: 11. DNA of the CDR3: TGCGCCAGCAGCAGTAGGACAGGGGGCGTCACTCTGAACACTGAAGCTTTCTTT. This sequence encodes CASSSRTGGVTLNTEAFF.

This clone was seen a few times. The V gene is TRBV30, the J gene TRBJ2-7, with 10 bases aligning to TRBD2. With V trimmed by 4 bases and J by 1 base, 4 bases remained unmatched. This CDR3 is built from 14 residues. Germline V lookup: CDR1 GTSNPN, CDR2 SVGIG (reference sequence). The CDR3 bases are TGTGCCTGGACGTTGACTAGCGGGTCCTACGAGCAGTACTTC. This codes for CAWTLTSGSYEQYF.

This clone was seen once. The chain employs TRBV18 and TRBJ2-3; 9 bases agree with TRBD1. The V gene end was trimmed by 4 bases and the J gene end by 0 bases; junction bases not matched to a gene: 5. Germline CDR1 and CDR2: KGHSH and LQKENI. This CDR3 comprises 16 residues. The CDR3 sequence is CASSLSGTGSTDTQYF. The CDR3 DNA reads as TGTGCCAGCTCACTATCCGGGACAGGGAGCACAGATACGCAGTATTTT. The variable domain in full, completed from reference TRBV18 and TRBJ2-3, reads NAGVMQNPRHLVRRRGQEARLRCSPMKGHSHVYWYRQLPEEGLKFMVYLQKENIIDESGMPKERFSAEFPKEGPSILRIQQVVRGDSAAYFCASSLSGTGSTDTQYFGPGTRLTVL.